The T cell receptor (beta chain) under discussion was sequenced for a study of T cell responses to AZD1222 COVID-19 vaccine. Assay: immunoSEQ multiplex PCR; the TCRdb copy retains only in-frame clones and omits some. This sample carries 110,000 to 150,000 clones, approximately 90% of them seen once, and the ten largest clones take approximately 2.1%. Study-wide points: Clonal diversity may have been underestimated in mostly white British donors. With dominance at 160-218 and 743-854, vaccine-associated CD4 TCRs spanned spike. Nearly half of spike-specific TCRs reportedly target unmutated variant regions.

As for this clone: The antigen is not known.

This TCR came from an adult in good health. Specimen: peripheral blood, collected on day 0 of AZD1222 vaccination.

CDR3 protein: CASSLPGTGGVNGYTF. The CDR3 DNA reads TGTGCCAGCAGCTTGCCCGGGACAGGGGGCGTTAATGGCTACACCTTC. The chain carries TRBV5-4 and TRBJ1-2; 12 positions match TRBD1. V gave up 1 base and J gave up 6 bases; unmatched junction bases: 7. In germline, CDR1 is SGHNT, CDR2 YYREEE (reference sequence). The CDR3 covers 16 residues.